This TCR beta chain derives from a study of blood T cell repertoires in COVID-19. Study-wide background: The United States, Italy and Spain supplied acute and convalescent COVID-19 samples. PBMCs, B-cell-depleted T cells, or T cells provided the cDNA or gDNA that made up the material.

Authors' methods: Reference gene primer amplification in the assay estimated nucleated cell counts. The data were produced by immunoSEQ multiplex PCR, yet TCRdb's version contains in-frame clones alone and is incomplete. D and trimming were read from the DNA, whereas the V and J calls and clone size are those reported in that table. The table has some 150,000 clones, 87% seen once. The germline gives CDR1 SNHLY, CDR2 FYNNEI. CDR3 length: 16 residues. Trimming cost V 5 bases and J 2 bases, with 16 bases left between them. Specimen: peripheral blood. The chain recombines TRBV2 with TRBJ1-3; no clear D gene. This TCR was recovered from a woman aged 55-70 years who had recovered from COVID-19. CDR3 sequence: CASSLTQRQAGNTIYF. The CDR3 region has the DNA TGTGCCAGCAGTCTAACCCAACGACAAGCTGGAAACACCATATATTTT.